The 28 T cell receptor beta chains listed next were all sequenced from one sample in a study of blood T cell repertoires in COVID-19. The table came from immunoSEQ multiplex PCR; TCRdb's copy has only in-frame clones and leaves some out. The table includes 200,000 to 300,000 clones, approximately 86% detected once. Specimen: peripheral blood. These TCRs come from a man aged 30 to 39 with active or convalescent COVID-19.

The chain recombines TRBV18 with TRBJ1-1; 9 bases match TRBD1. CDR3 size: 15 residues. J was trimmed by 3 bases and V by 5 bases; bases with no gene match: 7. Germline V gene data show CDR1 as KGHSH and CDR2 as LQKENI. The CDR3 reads CASSTTGGADTEAFF. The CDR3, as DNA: TGTGCCAGCTCAACCACAGGGGGCGCGGACACTGAAGCTTTCTTT.

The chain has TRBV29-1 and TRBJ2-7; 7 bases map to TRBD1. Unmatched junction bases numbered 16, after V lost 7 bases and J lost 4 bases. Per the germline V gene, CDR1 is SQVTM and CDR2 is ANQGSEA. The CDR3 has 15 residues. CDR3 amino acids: CSAGTESWGLYEQYF. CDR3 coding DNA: TGCAGCGCCGGGACAGAATCGTGGGGTTTGTACGAGCAGTACTTC.

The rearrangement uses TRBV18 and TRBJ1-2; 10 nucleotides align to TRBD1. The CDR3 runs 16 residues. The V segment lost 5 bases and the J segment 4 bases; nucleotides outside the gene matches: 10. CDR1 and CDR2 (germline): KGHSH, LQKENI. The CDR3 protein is CASSNQPTGGSYGYTF. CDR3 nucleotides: TGTGCCAGCTCAAACCAGCCGACAGGGGGCTCCTATGGCTACACCTTC.

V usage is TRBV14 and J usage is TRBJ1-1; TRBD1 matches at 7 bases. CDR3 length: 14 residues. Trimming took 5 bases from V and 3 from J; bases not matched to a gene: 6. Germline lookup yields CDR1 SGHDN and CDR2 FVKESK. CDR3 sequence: CASSTRQGDTEAFF. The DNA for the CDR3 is TGTGCCAGCAGCACAAGACAGGGTGACACTGAAGCTTTCTTT.

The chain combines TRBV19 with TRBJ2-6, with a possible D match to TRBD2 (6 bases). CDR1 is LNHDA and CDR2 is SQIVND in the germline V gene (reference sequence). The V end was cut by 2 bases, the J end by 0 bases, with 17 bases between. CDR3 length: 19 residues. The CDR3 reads CASSIWRGSASSGANVLTF. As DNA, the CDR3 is TGTGCCAGTAGTATATGGCGGGGCAGCGCTAGCTCTGGGGCCAACGTCCTGACTTTC.

CDR3 DNA sequence: TGCGCCAGCAGCCAGGAACCGGGGACAGATACGCAGTATTTT. Its translation is CASSQEPGTDTQYF. The chain joins TRBV4-3 to TRBJ2-3, with a weak D call TRBD2 (5 bases). V lost 3 bases, J lost 3 bases, and 10 bases lay in between. CDR1 and CDR2 (germline): LGHNA, YSLEER. The CDR3 covers 14 residues.

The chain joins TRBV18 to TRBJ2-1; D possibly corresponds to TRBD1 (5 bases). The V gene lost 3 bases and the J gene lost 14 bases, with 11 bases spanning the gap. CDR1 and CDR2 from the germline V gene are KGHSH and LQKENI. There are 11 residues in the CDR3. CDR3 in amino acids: CASSPSQGKFF. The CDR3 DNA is TGTGCCAGCTCACCTTCTCAGGGAAAGTTCTTC.

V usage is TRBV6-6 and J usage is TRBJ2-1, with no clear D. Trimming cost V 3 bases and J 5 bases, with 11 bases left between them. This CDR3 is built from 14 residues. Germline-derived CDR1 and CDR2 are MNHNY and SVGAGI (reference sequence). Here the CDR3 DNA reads TGTGCCAGCAGTTATTTAAGCACAGACAATGAGCAGTTCTTC. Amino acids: CASSYLSTDNEQFF.

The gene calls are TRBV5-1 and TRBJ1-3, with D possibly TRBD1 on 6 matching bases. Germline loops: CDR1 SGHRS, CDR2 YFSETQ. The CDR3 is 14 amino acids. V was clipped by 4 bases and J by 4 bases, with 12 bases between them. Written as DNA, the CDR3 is TGCGCCAGCAGCACGGGGACAAGAGGAAACACCATATATTTT. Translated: CASSTGTRGNTIYF.

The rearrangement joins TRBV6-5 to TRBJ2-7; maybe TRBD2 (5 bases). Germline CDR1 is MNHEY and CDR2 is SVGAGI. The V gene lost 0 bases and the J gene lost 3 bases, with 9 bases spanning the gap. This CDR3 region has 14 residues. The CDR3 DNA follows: TGTGCCAGCAGTTACTCCCGGGAAAACTACGAGCAGTACTTC. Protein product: CASSYSRENYEQYF.

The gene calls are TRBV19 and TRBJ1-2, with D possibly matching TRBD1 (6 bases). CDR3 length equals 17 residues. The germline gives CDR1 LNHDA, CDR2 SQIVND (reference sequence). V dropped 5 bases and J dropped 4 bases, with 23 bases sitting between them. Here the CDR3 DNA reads TGTGCCAGTAGTCCCAGGACCGCAGGGGCCGCAGGCTATGGCTACACCTTC. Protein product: CASSPRTAGAAGYGYTF.

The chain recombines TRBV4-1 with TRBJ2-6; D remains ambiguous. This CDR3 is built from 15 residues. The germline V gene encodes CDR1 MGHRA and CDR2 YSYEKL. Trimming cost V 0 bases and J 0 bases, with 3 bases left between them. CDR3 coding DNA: TGCGCCAGCAGCCAAGATCTCTCTGGGGCCAACGTCCTGACTTTC. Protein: CASSQDLSGANVLTF.

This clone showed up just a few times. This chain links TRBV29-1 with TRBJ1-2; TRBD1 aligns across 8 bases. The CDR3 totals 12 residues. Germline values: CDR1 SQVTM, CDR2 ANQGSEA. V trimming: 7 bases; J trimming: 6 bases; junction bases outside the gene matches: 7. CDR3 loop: CSAGTGGDGYTF. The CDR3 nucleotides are TGCAGCGCAGGGACAGGCGGGGATGGCTACACCTTC.

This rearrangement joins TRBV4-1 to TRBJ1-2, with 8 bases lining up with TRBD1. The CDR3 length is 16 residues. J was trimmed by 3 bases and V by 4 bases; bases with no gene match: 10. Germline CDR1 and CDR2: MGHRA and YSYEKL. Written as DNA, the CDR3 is TGCGCCAGCAGCCGGGATAGACAGGGGTTGGACTATGGCTACACCTTC. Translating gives CASSRDRQGLDYGYTF.

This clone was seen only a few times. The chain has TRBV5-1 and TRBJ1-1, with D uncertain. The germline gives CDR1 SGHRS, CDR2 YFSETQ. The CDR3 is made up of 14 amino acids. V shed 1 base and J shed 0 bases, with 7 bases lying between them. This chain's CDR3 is CASSLHGMNTEAFF. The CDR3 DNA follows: TGCGCCAGCAGCTTGCACGGGATGAACACTGAAGCTTTCTTT.

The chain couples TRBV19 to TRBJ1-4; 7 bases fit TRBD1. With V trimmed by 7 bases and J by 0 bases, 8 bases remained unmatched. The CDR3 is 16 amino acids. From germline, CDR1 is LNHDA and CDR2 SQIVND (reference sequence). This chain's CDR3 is CASKDLGGTTNEKLFF. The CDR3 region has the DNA TGTGCCAGTAAGGATCTAGGGGGCACAACTAATGAAAAACTGTTTTTT.

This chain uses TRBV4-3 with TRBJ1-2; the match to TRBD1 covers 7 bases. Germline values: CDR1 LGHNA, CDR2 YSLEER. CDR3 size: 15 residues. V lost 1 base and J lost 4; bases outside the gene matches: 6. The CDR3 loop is CASSQGQGPVYGYTF. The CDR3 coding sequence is TGCGCCAGCAGCCAAGGACAGGGCCCCGTCTATGGCTACACCTTC.

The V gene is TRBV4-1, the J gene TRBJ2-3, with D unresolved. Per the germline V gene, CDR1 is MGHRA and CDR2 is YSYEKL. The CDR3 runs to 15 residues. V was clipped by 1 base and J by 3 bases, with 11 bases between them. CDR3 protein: CASSQVGLTTDTQYF. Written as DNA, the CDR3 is TGCGCCAGCAGCCAAGTCGGGTTGACGACAGATACGCAGTATTTT.

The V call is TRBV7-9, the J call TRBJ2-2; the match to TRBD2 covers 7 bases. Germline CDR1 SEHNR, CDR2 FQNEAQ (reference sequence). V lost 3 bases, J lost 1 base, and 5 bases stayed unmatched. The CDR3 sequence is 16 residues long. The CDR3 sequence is CASSFPAGQNTGELFF. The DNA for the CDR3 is TGTGCCAGCAGCTTCCCAGCGGGGCAGAACACCGGGGAGCTGTTTTTT.

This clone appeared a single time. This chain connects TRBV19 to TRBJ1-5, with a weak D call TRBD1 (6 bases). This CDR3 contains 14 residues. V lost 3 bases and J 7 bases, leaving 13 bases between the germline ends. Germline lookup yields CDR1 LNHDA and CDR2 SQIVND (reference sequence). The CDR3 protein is CASSMGHSGQPQHF. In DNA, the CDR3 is TGTGCCAGTAGTATGGGACACTCGGGCCAGCCCCAGCATTTT.

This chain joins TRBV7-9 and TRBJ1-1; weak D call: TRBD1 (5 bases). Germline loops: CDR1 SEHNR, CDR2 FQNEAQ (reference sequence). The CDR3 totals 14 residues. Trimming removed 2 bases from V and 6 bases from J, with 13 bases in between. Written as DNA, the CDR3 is TGTGCCAGCAGCTTAAATGTTCGGGGGGCTGAAGCTTTCTTT. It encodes CASSLNVRGAEAFF.

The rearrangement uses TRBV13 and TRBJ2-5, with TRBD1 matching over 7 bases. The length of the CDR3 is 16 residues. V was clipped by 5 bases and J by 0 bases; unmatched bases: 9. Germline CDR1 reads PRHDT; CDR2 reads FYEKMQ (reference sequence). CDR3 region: CASSRQTGTDQETQYF. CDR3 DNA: TGTGCCAGCAGCAGACAGACCGGGACAGACCAAGAGACCCAGTACTTC.

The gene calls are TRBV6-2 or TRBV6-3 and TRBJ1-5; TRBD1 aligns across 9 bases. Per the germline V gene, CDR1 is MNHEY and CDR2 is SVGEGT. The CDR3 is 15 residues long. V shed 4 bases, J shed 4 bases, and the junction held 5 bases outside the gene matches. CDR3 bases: TGTGCCAGCAGTTCTGGACAGGGGATGAATCAGCCCCAGCATTTT. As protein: CASSSGQGMNQPQHF.

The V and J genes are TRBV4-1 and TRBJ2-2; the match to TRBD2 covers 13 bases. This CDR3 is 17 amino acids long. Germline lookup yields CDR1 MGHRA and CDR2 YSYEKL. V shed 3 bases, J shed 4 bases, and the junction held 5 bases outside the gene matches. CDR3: CASSHGLAGALTGELFF. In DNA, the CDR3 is TGCGCCAGCAGCCACGGACTAGCGGGGGCCCTCACCGGGGAGCTGTTTTTT.

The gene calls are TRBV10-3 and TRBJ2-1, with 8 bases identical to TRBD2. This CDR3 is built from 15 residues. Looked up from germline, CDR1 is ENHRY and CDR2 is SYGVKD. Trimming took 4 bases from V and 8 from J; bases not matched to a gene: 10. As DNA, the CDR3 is TGTGCCATCAGTGTTAGCGGGGATTACCTCGATGAGCAGTTCTTC. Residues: CAISVSGDYLDEQFF.

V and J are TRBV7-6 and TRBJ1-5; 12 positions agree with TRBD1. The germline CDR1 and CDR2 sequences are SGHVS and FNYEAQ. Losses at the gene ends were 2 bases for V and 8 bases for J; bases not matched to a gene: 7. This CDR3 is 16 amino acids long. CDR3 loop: CASSLRGDRGPEPQHF. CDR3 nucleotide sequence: TGTGCCAGCAGCTTAAGGGGGGACAGGGGGCCGGAGCCCCAGCATTTT.

CDR3 protein: CASRPRLAGGVSYNEQFF. CDR3 DNA: TGTGCCAGCAGGCCTAGACTAGCGGGGGGGGTATCCTACAATGAGCAGTTCTTC. V and J are TRBV7-2 and TRBJ2-1, with TRBD2 matching over 14 bases. V trimming: 6 bases; J trimming: 1 base; junction bases outside the gene matches: 8. This CDR3 region has 18 residues. Germline CDR1 is SGHTA and CDR2 is FQGNSA.

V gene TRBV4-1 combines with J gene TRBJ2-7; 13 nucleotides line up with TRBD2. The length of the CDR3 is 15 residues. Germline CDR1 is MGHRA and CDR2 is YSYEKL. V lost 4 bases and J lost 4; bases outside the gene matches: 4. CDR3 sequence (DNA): TGCGCCAGCAGCCCTGGGGGACTAGCGGGGTACGAGCAGTACTTC. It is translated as CASSPGGLAGYEQYF.